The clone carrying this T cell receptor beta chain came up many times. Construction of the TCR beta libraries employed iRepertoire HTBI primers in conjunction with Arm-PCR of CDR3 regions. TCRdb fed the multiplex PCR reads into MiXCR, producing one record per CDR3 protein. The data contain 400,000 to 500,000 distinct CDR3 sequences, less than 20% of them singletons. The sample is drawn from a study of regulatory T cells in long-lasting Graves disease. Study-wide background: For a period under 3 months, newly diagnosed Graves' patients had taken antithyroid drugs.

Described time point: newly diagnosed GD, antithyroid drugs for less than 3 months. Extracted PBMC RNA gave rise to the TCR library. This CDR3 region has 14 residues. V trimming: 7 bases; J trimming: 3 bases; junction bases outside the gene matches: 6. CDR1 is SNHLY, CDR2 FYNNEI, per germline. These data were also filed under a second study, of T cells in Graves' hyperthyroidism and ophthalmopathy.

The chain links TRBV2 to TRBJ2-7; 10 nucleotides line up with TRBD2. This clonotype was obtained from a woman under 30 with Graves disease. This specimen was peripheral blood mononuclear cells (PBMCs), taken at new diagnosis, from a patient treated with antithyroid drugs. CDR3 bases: TGTGCCAGCACCTTGTCTAGCGGGAGCTACGAGCAGTACTTC. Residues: CASTLSSGSYEQYF.